Below, 7 T cell receptor beta chains from the same sample are listed, as sequenced in a study of blood T cell repertoires in COVID-19. The protocol was immunoSEQ multiplex PCR, while the TCRdb copy is restricted to in-frame clones and leaves out a portion. The top ten clones hold roughly 6.3% of a sample with about 94,000 clones, approximately 83% of them seen once. Sequencing was performed on peripheral blood. These TCRs come from a man aged 55 to 69 with acute or convalescent COVID-19.

The V and J genes are TRBV29-1 and TRBJ1-2; 7 bases are shared with TRBD1. Germline V gene sequence: CDR1 SQVTM, CDR2 ANQGSEA. V shed 6 bases, J shed 5 bases, and the junction held 15 bases outside the gene matches. The CDR3 is made up of 15 amino acids. The CDR3 loop is CSVPPGQWGTYGYTF. Written as DNA, the CDR3 is TGCAGCGTACCCCCGGGACAGTGGGGGACTTATGGCTACACCTTC.

V usage is TRBV27 and J usage is TRBJ1-2; D is perhaps TRBD1 (5 bases). The CDR3 contains 13 residues. Germline CDR1 reads MNHEY; CDR2 reads SMNVEV (reference sequence). Trimming removed 10 bases from V and 2 bases from J, with 14 bases in between. The CDR3 here is CATGDSPNYGYTF. CDR3 in DNA: TGTGCCACAGGAGACAGTCCCAACTATGGCTACACCTTC.

This clone was seen a few times. DNA for the CDR3: TGTGCCAGCAGTGATGAGGGTACAGCTTTCTTT. This codes for CASSDEGTAFF. The rearrangement joins TRBV2 to TRBJ1-1; D call uncertain. Between the trimmed V and J ends, which lost 3 bases and 10 bases, there was a span of 9 bases. Germline CDR1 SNHLY, CDR2 FYNNEI. This CDR3 comprises 11 residues.

This rearrangement joins TRBV5-5 to TRBJ2-1, with D perhaps TRBD2 (6 bases). Per the germline V gene, CDR1 is SGHKS and CDR2 is YYEKEE (reference sequence). Trimming removed 4 bases at V and 0 bases at J, with 14 bases between. The CDR3 consists of 16 residues. The CDR3 reads CASSARGGSSYNEQFF. As DNA, the CDR3 is TGTGCCAGCAGCGCTAGGGGAGGCTCCTCCTACAATGAGCAGTTCTTC. Supplemented by reference TRBV5-5 and TRBJ2-1, the full variable domain reads DAGVTQSPTHLIKTRGQQVTLRCSPISGHKSVSWYQQVLGQGPQFIFQYYEKEERGRGNFPDRFSARQFPNYSSELNVNALLLGDSALYLCASSARGGSSYNEQFFGPGTRLTVL.

This clone was found a few times. This chain links TRBV6-5 with TRBJ2-5, with TRBD2 as a possible D gene (7 bases). The CDR3 is 14 residues long. With 2 bases removed from V and 4 bases from J, the gap between germline ends came to 11 bases. The V gene's germline CDR1 is MNHEY and CDR2 SVGAGI. The CDR3 nucleotides are TGTGCCAGCAGTTACGGCGGGGGCTCAGAGACCCAGTACTTC. This sequence encodes CASSYGGGSETQYF.

The chain has TRBV6-5 and TRBJ1-6, with D unclear. Looked up from germline, CDR1 is MNHEY and CDR2 is SVGAGI. The length of the CDR3 is 13 residues. V was shortened by 0 bases and J by 11 bases, with 8 bases between the two germline ends. The CDR3 sequence is CASSYSWGAPLHF. Written as DNA, the CDR3 is TGTGCCAGCAGTTACTCTTGGGGAGCACCCCTCCACTTT.

CDR3 loop: CASSQVAGWYGYTF. Written as DNA, the CDR3 is TGCGCCAGCAGCCAAGTGGCAGGGTGGTATGGCTACACCTTC. The rearrangement joins TRBV4-1 to TRBJ1-2; D perhaps matches TRBD1 (5 bases). The CDR3 covers 14 residues. V dropped 1 base and J dropped 5 bases, with 11 bases sitting between them. The germline gives CDR1 MGHRA, CDR2 YSYEKL.